Each of the 3 T cell receptor beta chains below was sequenced from the same sample in a study of blood T cell repertoires in COVID-19. Profiled with immunoSEQ multiplex PCR; TCRdb holds only in-frame clones, not every one. The sample lists about 88,000 clones, 90% occurring once. Sequencing used peripheral blood. The receptors stem from a young man with COVID-19, enrolled during active disease.

CDR3 region: CASSLVGKREQEQFF. CDR3 coding DNA: TGTGCCAGCAGCTTAGTGGGAAAGCGGGAACAGGAGCAGTTCTTC. This chain links TRBV7-2 with TRBJ2-1; TRBD2 matches at 7 bases. V lost 1 base to trimming and J lost 10 bases; unmatched junction nucleotides: 10. This CDR3 has 15 amino acids. The germline gives CDR1 SGHTA, CDR2 FQGNSA.

This chain joins TRBV21-1 and TRBJ2-5; the table's D gene call, TRBD2, was not cross checked with the DNA. TRBV21-1 is reported as a pseudogene. This CDR3 has 17 residues. CDR3: CASSKPVRIKYQETQYF. CDR3 nucleotides: TGTGCCAGCAGCAAGCCGGTCCGAATAAAGTACCAAGAGACCCAGTACTTC.

This sequence joins TRBV27 and TRBJ2-7; 10 bases are shared with TRBD2. V was pared by 6 bases and J by 0 bases, with 5 bases of the junction left unmatched. The CDR3 is made up of 15 amino acids. In germline, CDR1 is MNHEY, CDR2 SMNVEV (reference sequence). The CDR3 DNA is TGTGCCAGCAGGAGACTAGCGGGCTCCTCCTACGAGCAGTACTTC. It yields the protein CASRRLAGSSYEQYF.